This T cell receptor beta chain is from a study of T cells and Merkel cell carcinoma outcomes. Study-wide findings and caveats: Reportedly, T-cell repertoire with density predicts Merkel cell carcinoma outcomes.

Points on this clone: Antigen unknown.

Looked up from germline, CDR1 is SGHRS and CDR2 is YFSETQ. V was trimmed by 4 bases and J by 7 bases, leaving 11 bases between them. The CDR3 spans 12 residues. Data came from immunoSEQ multiplex PCR; TCRdb stores just in-frame clones and leaves some out. Here the sample spans some 2,000 clones, around 90% being singletons. Sequencing was done on a sample of tumor tissue from Merkel cell carcinoma. The chain recombines TRBV5-1 with TRBJ1-2, with D possibly being TRBD1 (6 bases). This TCR was recovered from a human donor with Merkel cell carcinoma. CDR3 sequence: CASSPTGTGYTF. CDR3 sequence (DNA): TGCGCCAGCAGCCCCACAGGGACTGGCTACACCTTC.